These 32 T cell receptor beta chains came from one sample sequenced in a study of molecular identifiers for immune sequencing clone quantification. MiXCR was run by TCRdb on the PCR reads, yielding one entry per CDR3 protein. The sample lists 50,000 to 65,000 distinct CDR3 sequences; roughly 24% were seen once. Sequenced material: naive CD8+ T cells from blood, with Jurkat cell RNA spiked in. This sample's subset: FACS-sorted CD8+CD4-CCR7+CD45RA+ naive T cells. Source of these receptors: a human donor in good health. Some libraries in this study had Jurkat cell RNA spiked in.

The table lists this clonotype with a count of one. The chain combines TRBV7-2 with TRBJ2-2, with D possibly being TRBD2 (5 bases). The CDR3 length is 16 residues. Trimming pared 1 base from V and 5 bases from J, leaving 14 bases between. The germline CDR1 and CDR2 sequences are SGHTA and FQGNSA. The CDR3 spells CASSLGPGIQTGELFF. The CDR3 DNA is TGTGCCAGCAGCTTAGGTCCGGGGATCCAGACCGGGGAGCTGTTTTTT.

This chain uses TRBV28 with TRBJ2-5; D is perhaps TRBD1 or TRBD2 (5 bases each). Germline V CDR1 and CDR2: MDHEN, SYDVKM. This CDR3 contains 15 residues. V lost 4 bases and J 2 bases, leaving 14 bases between the germline ends. DNA of the CDR3: TGTGCCAGCAGTTCGCCGGGACGGCAGCAAGAGACCCAGTACTTC. Encoded protein: CASSSPGRQQETQYF. Full variable domain (remainder filled in from reference TRBV28 and TRBJ2-5): DVKVTQSSRYLVKRTGEKVFLECVQDMDHENMFWYRQDPGLGLRLIYFSYDVKMKEKGDIPEGYSVSREKKERFSLILESASTNQTSMYLCASSSPGRQQETQYFGPGTRLLVL.

In the case of this clonotype: One base away lies a much larger clone, so this may be a sequencing read error. V and J are TRBV28 and TRBJ2-7, with D perhaps matching TRBD1 (6 bases). The CDR3 is made up of 14 amino acids. Germline lookup yields CDR1 MDHEN and CDR2 SYDVKM. The CDR3 DNA follows: TGTGGCAGCCATGCCGCCAGGGGTCGGCTCGAGCAGTACTTC. It translates to CGSHAARGRLEQYF.

This clonotype was observed at least ten times. The chain carries TRBV12-3 or TRBV12-4 and TRBJ1-1; D possibly corresponds to TRBD1 (5 bases). With 3 bases removed from V and 1 base from J, the gap between germline ends came to 12 bases. The length of the CDR3 is 15 residues. Here the CDR3 reads CASSFFEGSNTEAFF. In DNA, the CDR3 is TGTGCCAGCAGTTTCTTTGAGGGGTCGAACACTGAAGCTTTCTTT.

This clonotype was found a few times. This clone may be a read error of a much larger clone one base away. The chain recombines TRBV7-6 with TRBJ2-5, with D perhaps matching TRBD2 (5 bases). Germline V gives CDR1 SGHVS, CDR2 FNYEAQ. Between the trimmed V and J ends, which lost 5 bases and 5 bases, there was a span of 21 bases. The CDR3 loop spans 16 amino acids. CDR3 sequence: CASSPSAGPTAETQYF. CDR3 in DNA: TGTGCCAGCAGCCCCTCCGCGGGCCCCACTGCGGAGACCCAGTACTTC.

This clonotype showed up many times. The chain has TRBV5-8 and TRBJ2-3; 7 bases agree with TRBD2. J was trimmed by 0 bases and V by 0 bases; bases with no gene match: 1. Germline lookup yields CDR1 SGHTS and CDR2 YDEGEE. The CDR3 totals 15 residues. The CDR3 reads CASSLGGGSTDTQYF. The CDR3 DNA sequence: TGTGCCAGCAGCTTGGGGGGGGGTAGCACAGATACGCAGTATTTT.

This clonotype was seen many times. This chain's CDR3 is CASSYVLNTEAFF. CDR3 DNA: TGTGCCAGCAGTTACGTATTGAACACTGAAGCTTTCTTT. This chain joins TRBV6-5 and TRBJ1-1; D remains ambiguous. Trimming took 2 bases from V and 0 from J, leaving 4 bases between them. Germline V gives CDR1 MNHEY, CDR2 SVGAGI. The CDR3 length is 13 residues.

This clonotype appeared many times. The chain employs TRBV6-2 or TRBV6-3 and TRBJ2-3, with D possibly being TRBD2 (5 bases). This CDR3 spans 14 amino acids. Germline loops: CDR1 MNHEY, CDR2 SVGEGT. Trimming shortened V by 2 bases and J by 4 bases, and 10 bases separated the two germline ends. The CDR3 DNA reads as TGTGCCAGCAGTTACGGGTCTAGCCCAGATACGCAGTATTTT. Translating gives CASSYGSSPDTQYF.

With respect to this clonotype: This may arise from a read error, as a much more abundant clone is one base away. This chain uses TRBV4-3 with TRBJ1-1; TRBD1 aligns across 7 bases. The CDR3 spans 15 residues. V was clipped by 8 bases and J by 2 bases; unmatched bases: 11. Germline CDR1 is LGHNA and CDR2 is YSLEER. The chain's CDR3 is CASRPDRRLNTEAFF. In nucleotides, the CDR3 is TGCGCCAGCCGCCCGGACAGGCGTCTAAACACTGAAGCTTTCTTT.

At least ten counts were recorded for this clonotype. This chain connects TRBV7-8 to TRBJ2-3; D might be TRBD2 (6 bases). Per the germline V gene, CDR1 is SGHVS and CDR2 is FQNEAQ. The germline V and J ends were trimmed by 5 bases and 1 base, with 13 bases remaining between them. There are 15 residues in the CDR3. The CDR3 sequence: CASSPMWGGTDTQYF. CDR3 nucleotides: TGTGCCAGCAGCCCGATGTGGGGGGGCACAGATACGCAGTATTTT.

On this clonotype itself: No conserved phenylalanine or tryptophan is present at the end of the CDR3, so a read error is the likely explanation. V gene TRBV2 combines with J gene TRBJ1-4; no clear D gene. The CDR3 runs 17 residues. V was shortened by 2 bases and J by 2 bases, with 15 bases between the two germline ends. Per the germline V gene, CDR1 is SNHLY and CDR2 is FYNNEI. CDR3 in amino acids: CASSELLAAATNEKLFC. The CDR3 DNA sequence: TGTGCCAGCAGTGAATTGCTCGCGGCAGCGACTAATGAAAAACTGTTTTGT.

This clonotype has more than one count but fewer than ten. This chain uses TRBV24-1 with TRBJ2-3; 7 nucleotides match TRBD1. The V and J ends lost 3 bases and 4 bases, in that order; junction bases with no gene match: 15. This CDR3 spans 18 amino acids. The germline gives CDR1 KGHDR, CDR2 SFDVKD. In DNA, the CDR3 is TGTGCCACCAGTGATACACGGACAGGAATGTTGGGGGCAGATACGCAGTATTTT. It translates to CATSDTRTGMLGADTQYF.

This clonotype came up many times. The chain has TRBV21-1 and TRBJ2-1; TRBD1, the table's D call, was not compared with the DNA. TRBV21-1 is tagged as a pseudogene. The CDR3 loop spans 12 amino acids. CDR3 region: CASSRDSPRKFF. The CDR3 DNA reads TGTGCCAGCAGCAGGGACAGTCCGCGGAAGTTCTTC.

Concerning this clonotype itself: Since a much larger clone is just one base distant, this may be a read error. The conserved phenylalanine or tryptophan is not found at the CDR3 terminus, so this likely reflects a read error. The chain couples TRBV19 to TRBJ2-2; D remains ambiguous. With 3 bases removed from V and 5 bases from J, the gap between germline ends came to 7 bases. The CDR3 is 13 amino acids. The germline V gene has CDR1 LNHDA and CDR2 SQIVND (reference sequence). Here the CDR3 DNA reads TGTGCCAGTAGTATTAGAGGTACCGGGGAGCTGTTTCTT. Protein: CASSIRGTGELFL.

This clonotype was detected many times. V and J are TRBV6-2 or TRBV6-3 and TRBJ1-1, with no clear D. The CDR3 has 13 residues. Germline V lookup: CDR1 MNHEY, CDR2 SVGEGT. The V gene lost 2 bases and the J gene lost 3 bases, with 7 bases spanning the gap. In nucleotides, the CDR3 is TGTGCCAGCAGTTACGGTCTGGACACTGAAGCTTTCTTT. Its translation is CASSYGLDTEAFF.

The rearrangement links TRBV27 to TRBJ1-2; TRBD1 matches 8 bases. The germline gives CDR1 MNHEY, CDR2 SMNVEV (reference sequence). Unmatched junction bases numbered 11, after V lost 3 bases and J lost 8 bases. This CDR3 has 15 amino acids. The chain's CDR3 is CASSFGQGSMGGYTF. The CDR3 region has the DNA TGTGCCAGCAGTTTCGGACAGGGTAGTATGGGAGGCTACACCTTC.

Many counts were recorded for this clonotype. This chain uses TRBV10-3 with TRBJ2-5; D is perhaps TRBD1 (5 bases). This CDR3 comprises 15 residues. CDR1 ENHRY and CDR2 SYGVKD come from the germline V gene. Trimming removed 5 bases from V and 5 bases from J, with 18 bases in between. The CDR3 sequence is CAISSGSSSTETQYF. The CDR3 DNA reads as TGTGCCATCAGTTCAGGGTCATCCAGTACGGAGACCCAGTACTTC.

Points on this clonotype: A single base separates this from a much larger clone, so it may be a read error. The chain carries TRBV20-1 and TRBJ1-1; the D is unclear. Deletions cut 4 bases from V and 4 bases from J, with 16 bases between. The CDR3 extends over 14 amino acids. Germline assignment: CDR1 DFQATT and CDR2 SNEGSKA (reference sequence). The DNA of the CDR3 is TGCAGTGCTACGTCACTTACGGGGAGCACTGAAGCTTTCTTT. Protein product: CSATSLTGSTEAFF.

Ten or more counts support this clonotype. The chain has TRBV4-3 and TRBJ2-7, with a tentative D call TRBD1 (6 bases). The germline V gene has CDR1 LGHNA and CDR2 YSLEER. With 4 bases removed from V and 4 bases from J, the gap between germline ends came to 11 bases. This CDR3 has 13 amino acids. This CDR3 reads CASSRKQGYEQYF. Written as DNA, the CDR3 is TGCGCCAGCAGCCGAAAACAGGGATACGAGCAGTACTTC.

Concerning this clonotype: This clone may be a read error of a much larger clone one base away. The V gene is TRBV23-1, the J gene TRBJ1-6; the match to TRBD1 covers 7 bases. TRBV23-1 is treated as an ORF (open reading frame) with a function not yet certain. CDR3 length: 16 amino acids. The CDR3 protein is CDSSLPWDRPNSPLHF. DNA for the CDR3: TGCGACAGCAGTCTCCCGTGGGACAGACCTAATTCACCCCTCCACTTT.

Notes on this clonotype: Possible read error: a much larger clone is one base away. The chain links TRBV6-2 or TRBV6-3 to TRBJ1-5; perhaps TRBD1 as D (5 bases). Germline V gene lookup returns CDR1 MNHEY and CDR2 SVGEGT. The CDR3 consists of 15 residues. Deletions cut 2 bases from V and 2 bases from J, with 10 bases between. The CDR3 loop reads CASSYQGGRNQPQHF. Written as DNA, the CDR3 is TGTGCCAGCAGTTACCAGGGTGGCCGCAATCAGCCCCAGCATTTT.

On this clonotype: No conserved phenylalanine or tryptophan ends this CDR3, so it is likely a read error. The chain links TRBV19 to TRBJ2-7; D may be TRBD1 (6 bases). Germline CDR1 reads LNHDA; CDR2 reads SQIVND (reference sequence). V dropped 5 bases and J dropped 1 base, with 15 bases sitting between them. The CDR3 has 15 amino acids. The CDR3 sequence is CASSASGAPSYEQYL. CDR3 bases: TGTGCCAGTAGTGCCTCAGGGGCCCCATCCTACGAGCAGTACCTC.

This clonotype showed up many times. The V call is TRBV18, the J call TRBJ2-7; D may correspond to TRBD1 or TRBD2 (5 bases each). Per germline, CDR1 KGHSH and CDR2 LQKENI. CDR3 length: 13 residues. V was shortened by 5 bases and J by 0 bases, with 8 bases between the two germline ends. CDR3 DNA sequence: TGTGCCAGCTCATCGGGACCCTCCTACGAGCAGTACTTC. It is translated as CASSSGPSYEQYF. The complete variable domain, with remaining parts taken from reference TRBV18 and TRBJ2-7, reads NAGVMQNPRHLVRRRGQEARLRCSPMKGHSHVYWYRQLPEEGLKFMVYLQKENIIDESGMPKERFSAEFPKEGPSILRIQQVVRGDSAAYFCASSSGPSYEQYFGPGTRLTVT.

Ten or more counts support this clonotype. The chain is built from TRBV4-3 and TRBJ1-5; the D gene is possibly TRBD1 (6 bases). V lost 3 bases and J lost 6, with 15 bases in between. Germline V gene data show CDR1 as LGHNA and CDR2 as YSLEER. The CDR3 has 15 residues. DNA for the CDR3: TGCGCCAGCAGCCAGAACACAGGGTCTGGTCAGCCCCAGCATTTT. It is translated as CASSQNTGSGQPQHF.

Ten or more counts support this clonotype. The CDR3 region is CASSLTTGANVLTF. DNA for the CDR3: TGTGCCAGCAGCTTGACGACTGGGGCCAACGTCCTGACTTTC. The gene calls are TRBV5-8 and TRBJ2-6; D uncertain. Trimming shortened V by 1 base and J by 2 bases, and 4 bases separated the two germline ends. The CDR3 runs to 14 residues. Germline assignment: CDR1 SGHTS and CDR2 YDEGEE.

This clonotype was seen ten or more times. V gene TRBV7-9 combines with J gene TRBJ2-3; 16 positions agree with TRBD2. This CDR3 is 19 amino acids long. V lost 4 bases and J lost 2; bases outside the gene matches: 9. Germline V gene lookup returns CDR1 SEHNR and CDR2 FQNEAQ (reference sequence). In DNA, the CDR3 is TGTGCCAGCAGCTCCTCTCCCGGGACTAGCGGGGGGGTCACAGATACGCAGTATTTT. It is translated as CASSSSPGTSGGVTDTQYF.

Ten or more counts support this clonotype. The CDR3 DNA reads TGTGCCAGCAGCTGGACAGTCTCCTACGAGCAGTACTTC. Translating gives CASSWTVSYEQYF. This rearrangement joins TRBV5-5 to TRBJ2-7, with D tentatively TRBD1 (6 bases). Germline V gene sequence: CDR1 SGHKS, CDR2 YYEKEE (reference sequence). Deletions cut 3 bases from V and 0 bases from J, with 7 bases between. The length of the CDR3 is 13 residues.

This clonotype was counted ten times or more. The CDR3 is CASRPLAALSYEQYF. The CDR3 bases are TGTGCCAGCAGACCTCTAGCGGCCCTATCCTACGAGCAGTACTTC. The rearrangement links TRBV5-6 to TRBJ2-7; TRBD2 matches at 7 bases. This CDR3 region has 15 residues. The germline V gene has CDR1 SGHDT and CDR2 YYEEEE. J lost 1 base, V lost 5 bases, and 9 bases had no gene match.

This clonotype was detected ten times or more. This rearrangement joins TRBV6-2 or TRBV6-3 to TRBJ2-3; tentative D call: TRBD1 (6 bases). CDR3 size: 19 residues. CDR1 is MNHEY and CDR2 is SVGEGT in the germline V gene. V was trimmed by 2 bases and J by 1 base, leaving 22 bases between them. The CDR3: CASSYGFNRETIRTDTQYF. The CDR3 nucleotides read TGTGCCAGCAGTTACGGATTCAACAGGGAGACAATCCGCACAGATACGCAGTATTTT.

This clonotype was seen repeatedly, ten times or more. The J gene is TRBJ1-5, the V gene TRBV27; 8 bases match TRBD1. After removal of 5 bases from V and 6 bases from J, the junction contained 6 bases not matched to a gene. The CDR3 extends over 14 amino acids. Germline CDR1 reads MNHEY; CDR2 reads SMNVEV (reference sequence). Here the CDR3 DNA reads TGTGCCAGCAGTGCGACAGGGGCGGGTCAGCCCCAGCATTTT. It yields the protein CASSATGAGQPQHF.

This clonotype was seen many times. The V and J genes are TRBV19 and TRBJ1-1, with 7 bases identical to TRBD1. Germline CDR1 is LNHDA and CDR2 is SQIVND (reference sequence). The V gene end was trimmed by 3 bases and the J gene end by 5 bases; junction bases not matched to a gene: 6. This CDR3 has 14 amino acids. CDR3 sequence reads: CASSIGRGRTEAFF. The CDR3, as DNA: TGTGCCAGTAGTATTGGGAGGGGGCGGACTGAAGCTTTCTTT.

Ten or more counts support this clonotype. The chain joins TRBV28 to TRBJ1-1, with a tentative D call TRBD1 (6 bases). The CDR3 totals 14 residues. CDR1 MDHEN and CDR2 SYDVKM come from the germline V gene. The V end was cut by 4 bases, the J end by 5 bases, with 14 bases between. The CDR3 sequence is CASSWGGGRTEAFF. The CDR3 region has the DNA TGTGCCAGCAGTTGGGGAGGGGGTCGGACTGAAGCTTTCTTT.